This T cell receptor (beta chain) was captured by sequencing in a study of response to subunit inactivated influenza vaccine. As for this clonotype: What it recognizes is unknown.

Study outcomes and limitations: After each seasonal influenza vaccination, few new T cells are recruited, the authors suggested.

Germline values: CDR1 SGHRS, CDR2 YFSETQ. The CDR3 has 15 amino acids. Trimming left V 4 bases short and J 0 bases short, with 14 bases between. One entry per CDR3 protein results from TCRdb running MiXCR on the RT-PCR reads. Of 400,000 to 550,000 distinct CDR3 sequences listed, around 25% are singletons. The source material was CD4+ T cells sorted from PBMCs, sampled approximately 5 days after vaccination. The V call is TRBV5-1, the J call TRBJ2-7; D is unresolved. This receptor was taken from a man in his fifties who received an inactivated influenza vaccine. Here the CDR3 DNA reads TGCGCCAGCAGCCCCTCTAGGTATAGCTCCTACGAGCAGTACTTC. This gives the protein CASSPSRYSSYEQYF.